This T cell receptor (beta chain) comes out of a study of blood T cell repertoires in COVID-19. About the research overall: The origin of the acute and convalescent COVID-19 samples was the United States, Italy and Spain.

Donors were grouped by their self-reported clinical history. Looked up from germline, CDR1 is MNHNS and CDR2 is SASEGT. With 0 bases removed from V and 4 bases from J, the gap between germline ends came to 11 bases. CDR3 size: 15 residues. Original handling: Amplified reference gene primers provided the basis for estimating nucleated cell counts. TCRdb's table, derived via immunoSEQ multiplex PCR, lists solely in-frame clones and lacks some. V and J calls and clone size come straight from that table; D and trimming were deduced from the DNA. The sample consists of 160,000 or so clones, roughly 80% of them appearing once.

This TCR was recovered from a woman aged 50 to 60 who had recovered from COVID-19. The chain carries TRBV6-1 and TRBJ2-3, with D maybe TRBD2 (6 bases). The sequencing input was PBMCs or T cells enriched from blood (not recorded which). CDR3 bases: TGTGCCAGCAGTGAAGCTAGCGGATCTCCAGATACGCAGTATTTT. Translation: CASSEASGSPDTQYF.